This T cell receptor (beta chain) was captured in a study of read filtering for tumor transcriptome and immune sequencing. Looking at the study overall: Transcriptome libraries were built from DNase-treated RNA. IR-seq gave about 4.05 to 11 million TCR reads per sample; RNA-seq gave about 80 to 1,400.

This library used around 400 ng RNA and molecular barcoded adaptors spanning alpha/delta and beta/gamma chains. MiXCR, run by TCRdb on the reads, gives a single entry per CDR3 protein. The sample holds 75,000 to 95,000 distinct CDR3 sequences, 9% to 15% seen once. The table lists this clonotype with a few counts. Its matching antigen is unknown. A much larger clone differs by one base, so this may be a read error. Study results and limitations: Correlation between methods rose after single-read clonotypes were removed.

The CDR3 length is 15 residues. Germline CDR1 SGHRS, CDR2 YFSETQ. This receptor was obtained from a donor older than 35 with multiple myeloma. The sample taken for sequencing was a population of CD138-negative cells sorted from bone marrow. The chain has TRBV5-1 and TRBJ2-2; D gene uncertain. The CDR3 sequence: CASGLLGTNTGELFF. The CDR3 DNA reads TGCGCCAGCGGCTTGCTGGGCACGAACACCGGGGAGCTGTTTTTT.